This is a list of T cell receptor beta chains from one sample in a study of T cell repertoires in cytomegalovirus infection. TCRdb re-called the reads with MiXCR, one entry per CDR3 protein. The sample yields 71,000 or so distinct CDR3 sequences, around 20% seen once. The antigens of these receptors remain unknown. The sequenced sample was CD8+ T cells from cultured PBMCs, obtained from culture after CMV antigen stimulation. These receptors all come from a human donor in good health (CMV status not recorded). Some clones in this sample may be carry-over from other donors' samples. The CDR3 runs from the conserved cysteine through the conserved F or W. Fields, in order: V gene, D gene, clone size, J gene, CDR3 protein, CDR3 DNA. A D gene is named only where the DNA matches it firmly. Part of the rows lack a size; the others show once, few, many or a class for expanded clones.

>TRBV27|NA|NA|TRBJ1-5
CASSLTGYSNQPQHF
TGTGCCAGCAGTTTGACCGGATATAGCAATCAGCCCCAGCATTTT
>TRBV6-6|TRBD1|few|TRBJ1-2
CASSYADRQRGYTF
TGTGCCAGCAGTTACGCGGACAGGCAGAGAGGCTACACCTTC
>TRBV7-9|NA|NA|TRBJ2-1
CASSLNAGYNEQFF
TGTGCCAGCAGCTTAAACGCAGGGTACAATGAGCAGTTCTTC
>TRBV6-2/TRBV6-3|NA|NA|TRBJ1-5
CASSPSPGPGVGPQHF
TGTGCCAGCAGCCCCTCACCGGGACCCGGGGTTGGGCCCCAGCATTTT
>TRBV7-9|TRBD1|many|TRBJ1-4
CASSPDRVDEKLFF
TGTGCCAGCAGCCCGGACAGGGTGGATGAAAAACTGTTTTTT
>TRBV28|NA|few|TRBJ1-1
CASRSRTLNTEAFF
TGTGCCAGCAGATCAAGAACCTTAAACACTGAAGCTTTCTTT
>TRBV7-3|NA|NA|TRBJ2-3
CASSPTTGRTDTQYF
TGTGCCAGCAGCCCAACGACAGGCCGCACAGATACGCAGTATTTT
>TRBV20-1|NA|NA|TRBJ2-7
CSAQDRSSYEQYF
TGCAGTGCCCAAGACAGGAGCTCCTACGAGCAGTACTTC
>TRBV6-1|NA|NA|TRBJ1-2
CASSEADRTDRNYGYTF
TGTGCCAGCAGTGAAGCGGATCGGACAGACCGAAACTATGGCTACACCTTC
>TRBV5-6|NA|few|TRBJ2-1
CASSLGPFPPQFF
TGTGCCAGCAGCCTGGGTCCCTTCCCCCCGCAGTTCTTC
>TRBV12-3/TRBV12-4|NA|NA|TRBJ2-3
CAVGAGSTDTQYF
TGTGCCGTCGGGGCCGGGAGCACAGATACGCAGTATTTT
>TRBV15|NA|few|TRBJ1-2
CATGELGYYGYTF
TGTGCCACCGGAGAGCTAGGATACTATGGCTACACCTTC
>TRBV12-3/TRBV12-4|NA|few|TRBJ2-7
CASSFRPGQAEQYF
TGTGCCAGCAGTTTCAGACCAGGTCAAGCCGAGCAGTACTTC
>TRBV7-2|NA|few|TRBJ2-7
CASSFSSIYEQYF
TGTGCCAGCAGCTTTTCTAGTATTTACGAGCAGTACTTC
>TRBV9|TRBD1|few|TRBJ1-5
CASSETGDPGQPQHF
TGTGCCAGCAGCGAAACAGGGGACCCAGGGCAGCCCCAGCATTTT
>TRBV11-2|TRBD2|NA|TRBJ2-7
CASSSTSGVYYEQYF
TGTGCCAGCAGCTCCACTAGCGGGGTTTACTACGAGCAGTACTTC
>TRBV20-1|NA|few|TRBJ1-3
CSADNTETQLSSGNTIYF
TGCAGTGCTGATAATACGGAAACGCAGCTGAGCTCTGGAAACACCATATATTTT
>TRBV6-2/TRBV6-3|NA|few|TRBJ2-1
CAVAVTISYNEQFF
TGTGCCGTCGCCGTTACGATCTCCTACAATGAGCAGTTCTTC
>TRBV19|NA|NA|TRBJ1-1
CASTEGNMNTEAFF
TGTGCCAGTACCGAGGGGAACATGAACACTGAAGCTTTCTTT
>TRBV12-3/TRBV12-4|NA|few|TRBJ1-5
CASSRGSLQPQHF
TGTGCCAGCAGTAGAGGAAGCCTTCAGCCCCAGCATTTT
>TRBV7-8|TRBD2|few|TRBJ2-3
CASSLKEVAGGTYTQYF
TGTGCCAGCAGTCTAAAAGAAGTAGCGGGGGGTACTTATACGCAGTATTTT
>TRBV6-2/TRBV6-3|TRBD1|NA|TRBJ2-7
CASSYRQGYEQYF
TGTGCCAGCAGTTATCGACAGGGTTACGAGCAGTACTTC
>TRBV12-3/TRBV12-4|TRBD2|NA|TRBJ2-3
CASRDSGGARDTQYF
TGTGCCAGCAGGGATAGCGGGGGGGCCAGAGATACGCAGTATTTT
>TRBV4-3|NA|few|TRBJ2-3
CASSQSPPGTYTDTQYF
TGCGCCAGCAGCCAGAGTCCACCCGGGACATACACAGATACGCAGTATTTT
>TRBV12-3/TRBV12-4|TRBD1|few|TRBJ1-5
CASSSTGTGGLQPQHF
TGTGCCAGCAGTTCGACCGGGACAGGGGGCCTACAGCCCCAGCATTTT
>TRBV28|NA|NA|TRBJ1-2
CASSPDHGTNYGYTF
TGTGCCAGCAGTCCTGACCACGGGACTAACTATGGCTACACCTTC
>TRBV9|NA|NA|TRBJ2-3
CASSVDGSTDTQYF
TGTGCCAGCAGCGTAGACGGTTCCACAGATACGCAGTATTTT
>TRBV6-1|NA|NA|TRBJ1-5
CASGNGPSQPQHF
TGTGCCAGCGGCAATGGGCCGAGTCAGCCCCAGCATTTT
>TRBV7-2|NA|many|TRBJ2-7
CASSLWDGDYEQYF
TGTGCCAGCAGCTTATGGGACGGGGACTACGAGCAGTACTTC
>TRBV7-2|TRBD1|few|TRBJ2-5
CASSLAWDRGETQYF
TGTGCCAGCAGCTTAGCCTGGGACAGGGGAGAGACCCAGTACTTC
>TRBV5-6|TRBD1|NA|TRBJ2-2
CASSLNQRTGKNTGELFF
TGTGCCAGCAGCCTCAACCAACGGACAGGGAAGAACACCGGGGAGCTGTTTTTT